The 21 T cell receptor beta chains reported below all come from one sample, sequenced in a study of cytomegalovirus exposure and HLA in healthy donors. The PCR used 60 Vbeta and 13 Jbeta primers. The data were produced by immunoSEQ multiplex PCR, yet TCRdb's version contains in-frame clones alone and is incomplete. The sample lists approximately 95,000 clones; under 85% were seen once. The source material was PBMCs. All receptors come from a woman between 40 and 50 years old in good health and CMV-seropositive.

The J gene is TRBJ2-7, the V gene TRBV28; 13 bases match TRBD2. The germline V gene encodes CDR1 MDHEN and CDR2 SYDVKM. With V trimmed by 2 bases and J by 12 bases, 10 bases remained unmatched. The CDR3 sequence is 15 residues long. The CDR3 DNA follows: TGTGCCAGCAGTTTAGGGACAGGGACTAGCGGGAATCCGTACTTC. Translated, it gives CASSLGTGTSGNPYF.

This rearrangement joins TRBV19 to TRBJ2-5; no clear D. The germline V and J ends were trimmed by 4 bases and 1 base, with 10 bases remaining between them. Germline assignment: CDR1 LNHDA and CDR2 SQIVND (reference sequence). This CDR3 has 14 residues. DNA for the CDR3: TGTGCCAGTAGTAGACGACAACCCCAAGAGACCCAGTACTTC. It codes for CASSRRQPQETQYF.

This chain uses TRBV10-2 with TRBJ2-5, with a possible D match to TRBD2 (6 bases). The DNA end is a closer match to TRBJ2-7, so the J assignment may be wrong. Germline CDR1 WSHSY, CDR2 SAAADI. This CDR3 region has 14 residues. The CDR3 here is CASSTRDSSYEQYF. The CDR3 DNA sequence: TGCGCCAGCAGTACTCGGGACTCCTCCTACGAGCAGTACTTC.

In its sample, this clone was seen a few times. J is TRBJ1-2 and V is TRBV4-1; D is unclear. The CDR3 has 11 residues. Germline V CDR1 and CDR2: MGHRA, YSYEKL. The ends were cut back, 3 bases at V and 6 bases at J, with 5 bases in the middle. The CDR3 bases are TGCGCCAGCAGCCACAGAAATGGCTACACCTTC. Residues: CASSHRNGYTF.

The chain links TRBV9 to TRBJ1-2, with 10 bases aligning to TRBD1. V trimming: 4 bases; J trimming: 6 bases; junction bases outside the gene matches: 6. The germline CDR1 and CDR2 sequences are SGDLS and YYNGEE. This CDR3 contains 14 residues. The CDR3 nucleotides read TGTGCCAGCAGCACCCTGACAGGGGGCCATGGCTACACCTTC. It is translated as CASSTLTGGHGYTF.

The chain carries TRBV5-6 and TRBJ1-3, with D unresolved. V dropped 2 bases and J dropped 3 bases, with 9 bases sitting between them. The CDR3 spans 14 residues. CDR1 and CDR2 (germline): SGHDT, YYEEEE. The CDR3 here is CASSFFELGNTIYF. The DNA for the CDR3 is TGTGCCAGCAGCTTCTTTGAGCTTGGAAACACCATATATTTT.

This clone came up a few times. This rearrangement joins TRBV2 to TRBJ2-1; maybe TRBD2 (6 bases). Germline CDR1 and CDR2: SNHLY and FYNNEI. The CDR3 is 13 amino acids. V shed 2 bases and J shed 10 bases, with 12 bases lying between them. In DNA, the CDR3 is TGTGCCAGCAGTGAATCCGGGACTTCAGAGCAGTTCTTC. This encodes CASSESGTSEQFF.

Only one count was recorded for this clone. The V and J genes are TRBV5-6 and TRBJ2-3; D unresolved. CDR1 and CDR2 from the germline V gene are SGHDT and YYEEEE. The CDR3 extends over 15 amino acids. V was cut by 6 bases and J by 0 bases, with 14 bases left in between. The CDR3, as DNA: TGTGCCAGCACCGACTCCCCAACTAGCACAGATACGCAGTATTTT. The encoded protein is CASTDSPTSTDTQYF.

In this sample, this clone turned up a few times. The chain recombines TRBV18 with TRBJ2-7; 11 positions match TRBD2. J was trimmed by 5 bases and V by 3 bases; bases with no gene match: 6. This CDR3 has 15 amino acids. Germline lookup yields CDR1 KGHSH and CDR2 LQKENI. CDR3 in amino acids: CASSPSLAGGDEQYF. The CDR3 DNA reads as TGTGCCAGCTCACCCTCTTTAGCGGGAGGGGACGAGCAGTACTTC.

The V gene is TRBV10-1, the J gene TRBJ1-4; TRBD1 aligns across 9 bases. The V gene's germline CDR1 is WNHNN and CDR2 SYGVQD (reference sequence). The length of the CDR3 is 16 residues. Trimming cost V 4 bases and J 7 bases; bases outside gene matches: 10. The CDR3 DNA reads TGCGCCAGCAGTGGAGCAACAGGGGGCGTTGGTGAAAAACTGTTTTTT. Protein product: CASSGATGGVGEKLFF.

The CDR3 region is CASILRRGLAYEQYF. In DNA, the CDR3 is TGTGCCAGCATCCTGAGGAGGGGGCTAGCCTACGAGCAGTACTTC. V and J are TRBV6-6 and TRBJ2-7; TRBD1 might be the D (7 bases). The CDR3 is made up of 15 amino acids. In germline, CDR1 is MNHNY, CDR2 SVGAGI (reference sequence). Trimming stripped 7 bases from V and 2 bases from J, with 18 bases between.

The CDR3 DNA reads TGTGCCAGCAGCCGACCGGGTGAAGAGACCCAGTACTTC. It encodes CASSRPGEETQYF. This chain uses TRBV5-4 with TRBJ2-5; D not certain. This CDR3 has 13 amino acids. CDR1 and CDR2 (germline): SGHNT, YYREEE (reference sequence). V shed 4 bases and J shed 3 bases, with 10 bases lying between them.

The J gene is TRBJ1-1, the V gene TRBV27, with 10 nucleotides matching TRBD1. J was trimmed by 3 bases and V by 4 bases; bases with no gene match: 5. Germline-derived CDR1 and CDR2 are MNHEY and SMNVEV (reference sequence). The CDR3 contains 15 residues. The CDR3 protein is CASSSGQGKYTEAFF. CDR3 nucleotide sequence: TGTGCCAGCAGTTCGGGACAGGGGAAATACACTGAAGCTTTCTTT.

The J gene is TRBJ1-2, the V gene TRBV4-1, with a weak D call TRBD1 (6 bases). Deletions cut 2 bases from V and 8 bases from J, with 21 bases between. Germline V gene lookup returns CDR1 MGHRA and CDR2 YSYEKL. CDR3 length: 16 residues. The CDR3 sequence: CASSQPARTGTSGYTF. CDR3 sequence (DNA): TGCGCCAGCAGCCAACCGGCGAGAACAGGGACGTCCGGCTACACCTTC.

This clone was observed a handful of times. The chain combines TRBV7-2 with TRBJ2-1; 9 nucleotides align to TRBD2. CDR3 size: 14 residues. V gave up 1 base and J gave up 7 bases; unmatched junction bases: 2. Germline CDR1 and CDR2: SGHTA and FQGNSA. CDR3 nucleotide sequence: TGTGCCAGCAGCTTAGTGCTAGCGGGAAATGAGCAGTTCTTC. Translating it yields CASSLVLAGNEQFF. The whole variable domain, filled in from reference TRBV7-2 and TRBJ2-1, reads GAGVSQSPSNKVTEKGKDVELRCDPISGHTALYWYRQSLGQGLEFLIYFQGNSAPDKSGLPSDRFSAERTGGSVSTLTIQRTQQEDSAVYLCASSLVLAGNEQFFGPGTRLTVL.

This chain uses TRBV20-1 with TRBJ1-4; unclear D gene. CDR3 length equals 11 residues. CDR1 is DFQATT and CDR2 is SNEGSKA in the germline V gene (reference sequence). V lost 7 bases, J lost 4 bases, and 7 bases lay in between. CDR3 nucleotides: TGCAGTGTGGAGTTTAATGAAAAACTGTTTTTT. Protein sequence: CSVEFNEKLFF.

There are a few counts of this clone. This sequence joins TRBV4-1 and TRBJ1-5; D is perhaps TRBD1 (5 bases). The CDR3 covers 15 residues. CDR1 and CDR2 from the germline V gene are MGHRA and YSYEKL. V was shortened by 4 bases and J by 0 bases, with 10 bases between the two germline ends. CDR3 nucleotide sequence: TGCGCCAGCAGCCGAGACAGTTATAGCAATCAGCCCCAGCATTTT. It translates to CASSRDSYSNQPQHF.

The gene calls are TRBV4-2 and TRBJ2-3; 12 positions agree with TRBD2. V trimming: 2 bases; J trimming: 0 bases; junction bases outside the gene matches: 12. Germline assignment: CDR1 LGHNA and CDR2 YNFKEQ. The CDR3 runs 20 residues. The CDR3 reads CASSQSQVTSGSLSTDTQYF. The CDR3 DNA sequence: TGTGCCAGCAGCCAATCTCAGGTGACTAGCGGGAGTTTGAGCACAGATACGCAGTATTTT.

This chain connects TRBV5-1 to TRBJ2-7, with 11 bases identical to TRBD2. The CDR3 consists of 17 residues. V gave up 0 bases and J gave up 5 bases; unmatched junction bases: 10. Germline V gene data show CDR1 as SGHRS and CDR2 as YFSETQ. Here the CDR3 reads CASSLASLLAGDHEQYF. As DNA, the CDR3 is TGCGCCAGCAGCTTGGCCTCCTTACTAGCGGGAGACCACGAGCAGTACTTC.

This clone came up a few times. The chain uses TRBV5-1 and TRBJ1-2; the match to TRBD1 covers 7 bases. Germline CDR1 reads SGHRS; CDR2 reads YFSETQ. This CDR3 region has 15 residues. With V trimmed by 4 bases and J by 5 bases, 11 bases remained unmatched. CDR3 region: CASSTTWDSLYGYTF. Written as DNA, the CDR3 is TGCGCCAGCAGCACTACCTGGGACAGCTTATATGGCTACACCTTC.

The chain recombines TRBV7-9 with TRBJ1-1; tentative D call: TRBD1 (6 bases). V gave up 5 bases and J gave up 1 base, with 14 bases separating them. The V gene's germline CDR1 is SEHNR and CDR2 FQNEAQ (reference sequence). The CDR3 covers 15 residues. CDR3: CASSVYRATNTEAFF. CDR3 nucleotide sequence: TGTGCCAGCAGCGTGTACAGGGCAACGAACACTGAAGCTTTCTTT. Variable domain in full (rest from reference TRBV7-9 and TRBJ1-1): DTGVSQNPRHKITKRGQNVTFRCDPISEHNRLYWYRQTLGQGPEFLTYFQNEAQLEKSRLLSDRFSAERPKGSFSTLEIQRTEQGDSAMYLCASSVYRATNTEAFFGQGTRLTVV.